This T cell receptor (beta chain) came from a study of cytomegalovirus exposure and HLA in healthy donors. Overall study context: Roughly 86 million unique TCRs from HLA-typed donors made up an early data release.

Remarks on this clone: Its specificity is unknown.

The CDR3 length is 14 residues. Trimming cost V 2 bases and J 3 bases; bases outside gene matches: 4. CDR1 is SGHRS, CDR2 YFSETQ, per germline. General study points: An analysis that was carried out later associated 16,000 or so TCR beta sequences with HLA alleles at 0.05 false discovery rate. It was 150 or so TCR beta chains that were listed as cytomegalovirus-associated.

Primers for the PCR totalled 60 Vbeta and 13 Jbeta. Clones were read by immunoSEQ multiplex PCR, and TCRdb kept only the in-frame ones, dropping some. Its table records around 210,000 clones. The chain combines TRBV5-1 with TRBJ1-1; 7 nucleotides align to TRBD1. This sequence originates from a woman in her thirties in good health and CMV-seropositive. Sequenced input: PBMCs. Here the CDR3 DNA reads TGCGCCAGCAGCTTCCGGGACAGTCACACTGAAGCTTTCTTT. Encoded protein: CASSFRDSHTEAFF.